Listed below are T cell receptor beta chains from one sample, sequenced in a study of cytomegalovirus exposure and HLA in healthy donors. The method was immunoSEQ multiplex PCR; TCRdb's version includes in-frame clones alone and lacks a portion of them. The sample gives over 200,000 clones, roughly 83% of which show up once; about an eighth is in the top ten. The sequencing sample was made of PBMCs. The receptors were gathered from a woman under 40 in good health and CMV-seropositive. The CDR3 runs from the conserved cysteine through the conserved F or W. A D gene is named only where the DNA matches it firmly. Clone size, where shown, is once, few, many, or a class for clones that have expanded.

CDR3aa	CDR3nt	d_gene	j_gene	v_gene	abundance
CASSEEDYRDSYGYTF	TGTGCCAGCAGTGAAGAGGATTACAGGGACTCCTATGGCTACACCTTC	NA	TRBJ1-2	TRBV2	NA
CASSQPPSGKLSYEQYF	TGTGCCAGCAGCCAACCCCCTAGCGGGAAACTCTCCTACGAGCAGTACTTC	TRBD2	TRBJ2-7	TRBV4-2	NA
CASSPTRDNYEQYF	TGTGCCAGCTCACCTACGCGAGATAACTACGAGCAGTACTTC	NA	TRBJ2-7	TRBV18	NA
CASSARDRSSGNTIYF	TGTGCCAGCAGTGCCCGGGACAGGTCATCTGGAAACACCATATATTTT	TRBD1	TRBJ1-3	TRBV27	NA
CASSLAGGSYEQYF	TGTGCCAGCAGTTTAGCGGGAGGCTCCTACGAGCAGTACTTC	TRBD2	TRBJ2-7	TRBV6-5	NA
CASSFPGQGGYEQYF	TGTGCCAGCAGTTTCCCAGGACAGGGAGGATACGAGCAGTACTTC	TRBD1	TRBJ2-7	TRBV27	NA
CAWSDRGGNTF	TGTGCCTGGAGTGATCGTGGAGGGAACACCTTC	NA	TRBJ1-2	TRBV30	NA
CASSTSGSIYEQYF	TGCGCCAGCAGCACTAGCGGGAGTATCTACGAGCAGTACTTC	TRBD2	TRBJ2-7	TRBV10-1	NA
CAAAAGNYGYTF	TGTGCCGCTGCTGCCGGAAACTATGGCTACACCTTC	NA	TRBJ1-2	TRBV30	NA
CATSRDKFLQFF	TGTGCCACCAGCAGAGATAAATTCCTCCAGTTCTTC	NA	TRBJ2-1	TRBV15	NA
CASSPGTYYGYTF	TGTGCCAGCAGCCCTGGGACATACTATGGCTACACCTTC	NA	TRBJ1-2	TRBV5-4	few
CASSLWAGPNTGELFF	TGTGCCAGCAGTTTGTGGGCGGGGCCTAACACCGGGGAGCTGTTTTTT	NA	TRBJ2-2	TRBV6-5	NA
CASSVPGVSTGELFF	TGTGCCAGCAGCGTTCCAGGGGTGAGCACCGGGGAGCTGTTTTTT	NA	TRBJ2-2	TRBV9	NA
CAISERGDGYTF	TGTGCCATCAGTGAGAGAGGCGATGGCTACACCTTC	NA	TRBJ1-2	TRBV10-3	NA
CASSYSAGAGTEAFF	TGTGCCAGCAGTTACTCGGCCGGGGCGGGCACTGAAGCTTTCTTT	NA	TRBJ1-1	TRBV6-5	NA
CASSLSGFEQYF	TGCGCCAGCAGCTTGTCAGGGTTCGAGCAGTACTTC	NA	TRBJ2-7	TRBV5-1	NA
CASSVDSRSYNEQFF	TGTGCCAGCAGCGTAGACTCTCGCTCCTACAATGAGCAGTTCTTC	NA	TRBJ2-1	TRBV9	NA
CASRGPYEQYF	TGTGCCAGCAGGGGGCCCTACGAGCAGTACTTC	NA	TRBJ2-7	TRBV2	few
CAWFQADDNEQFF	TGTGCCTGGTTCCAAGCGGACGACAATGAGCAGTTCTTC	NA	TRBJ2-1	TRBV30	NA
CASSFTDSGYTF	TGTGCCAGCAGTTTCACAGACAGTGGCTACACCTTC	NA	TRBJ1-2	TRBV11-2	NA
CASSYGPEAFF	TGTGCCAGTAGTTACGGACCTGAAGCTTTCTTT	NA	TRBJ1-1	TRBV19	NA
CASSPLRTEAFF	TGTGCCAGCTCACCACTGCGGACTGAAGCTTTCTTT	NA	TRBJ1-1	TRBV18	NA
CSVERTGRDQETQYF	TGCAGCGTTGAAAGGACAGGGCGGGACCAAGAGACCCAGTACTTC	TRBD1	TRBJ2-5	TRBV29-1	NA
CASTIDRGTPGYTF	TGTGCCAGCACCATCGACAGGGGGACACCTGGCTACACCTTC	TRBD1	TRBJ1-2	TRBV7-2	once